These 10 T cell receptor beta chains came from one sample sequenced in a study of cytomegalovirus exposure and HLA in healthy donors. Researchers ran the PCR with 60 Vbeta and 13 Jbeta primers. Here immunoSEQ multiplex PCR was the method, and the copy in TCRdb shows in-frame clones only, minus some. Among about 120,000 clones listed, over 75% were seen once. Sequences were obtained from PBMCs. These receptors were taken from a man younger than 30 in good health and CMV-seropositive.

The J gene is TRBJ1-5, the V gene TRBV30; D unresolved. This CDR3 comprises 13 residues. CDR1 is GTSNPN, CDR2 SVGIG, per germline (reference sequence). V was clipped by 1 base and J by 3 bases, with 7 bases between them. For the CDR3, the DNA is TGTGCCTGGAGTGAAGGAGTCAATCAGCCCCAGCATTTT. This codes for CAWSEGVNQPQHF.

This chain's CDR3 is CASSYSKIPMETQYF. DNA for the CDR3: TGTGCCAGCAGTTACTCGAAGATCCCTATGGAGACGCAGTATTTT. The rearrangement links TRBV6-6 to TRBJ2-3; D gene unclear. The germline gives CDR1 MNHNY, CDR2 SVGAGI (reference sequence). This CDR3 region has 15 residues. V was clipped by 0 bases and J by 9 bases, with 16 bases between them.

This chain joins TRBV2 and TRBJ2-5; D is ambiguous. Germline CDR1 is SNHLY and CDR2 is FYNNEI. The CDR3 covers 14 residues. V lost 2 bases and J 0 bases, leaving 7 bases between the germline ends. The CDR3 region has the DNA TGTGCCAGCAGTGAACGGCGGTACCAAGAGACCCAGTACTTC. Its translation is CASSERRYQETQYF.

The chain joins TRBV5-6 to TRBJ1-1, with a tentative D call TRBD1 (6 bases). This CDR3 contains 16 residues. Between the trimmed V and J ends, which lost 2 bases and 6 bases, there was a span of 20 bases. Germline lookup yields CDR1 SGHDT and CDR2 YYEEEE. The CDR3 loop reads CASSFGVATGRSEAFF. CDR3 nucleotides: TGTGCCAGCAGCTTTGGCGTGGCCACAGGGCGATCTGAAGCTTTCTTT.

Turning to this clone: Other nucleotide sequences in the sample specify the same CDR3. The chain has TRBV5-1 and TRBJ2-7; 8 nucleotides agree with TRBD1. In germline, CDR1 is SGHRS, CDR2 YFSETQ. J gave up 2 bases and V 8 bases, and 12 bases lay outside the gene matches. The CDR3 covers 15 residues. The CDR3 region is CASRTGSSRAYEQYF. In DNA form, the CDR3 reads TGCGCCAGTAGGACAGGGTCCTCCAGAGCCTACGAGCAGTACTTC.

V is TRBV5-4 and J is TRBJ1-1; 9 nucleotides match TRBD1. The CDR3 is 14 residues long. The germline gives CDR1 SGHNT, CDR2 YYREEE (reference sequence). Trimming at V came to 4 bases and at J to 5 bases, leaving 6 bases not matched to a gene. The chain's CDR3 is CASSPGQGFTEAFF. The DNA of the CDR3 is TGTGCCAGCAGCCCGGGACAGGGCTTTACTGAAGCTTTCTTT.

This sequence joins TRBV19 and TRBJ1-4; 7 bases match TRBD1. This CDR3 is built from 16 residues. The germline V gene has CDR1 LNHDA and CDR2 SQIVND (reference sequence). The ends lost 3 bases at V and 4 bases at J; junction bases unmatched: 8. CDR3 sequence reads: CASSMSPGTDNEKLFF. DNA for the CDR3: TGTGCCAGTAGTATGTCCCCCGGGACAGATAATGAAAAACTGTTTTTT.

The V gene is TRBV9, the J gene TRBJ1-2, with 7 positions matching TRBD1. With 3 bases clipped from V and 13 bases from J, the junction kept 9 bases outside the gene matches. Looked up from germline, CDR1 is SGDLS and CDR2 is YYNGEE. The CDR3 loop spans 12 amino acids. The DNA for the CDR3 is TGTGCCAGCAGCGGGACCGACAGGGTGGGCACCTTC. Translating it yields CASSGTDRVGTF.

This clone was found once. CDR3 nucleotide sequence: TGTGCCAGCAGTGAAGGTCCAGGGGCAGAGACCCAGTACTTC. Residues: CASSEGPGAETQYF. The chain recombines TRBV6-1 with TRBJ2-5; D might be TRBD1 (6 bases). The CDR3 totals 14 residues. Germline assignment: CDR1 MNHNS and CDR2 SASEGT. The V end was cut by 1 base, the J end by 4 bases, with 10 bases between.

The chain couples TRBV27 to TRBJ2-7; 9 bases are a match to TRBD1. Trimming cost V 4 bases and J 6 bases; bases outside gene matches: 16. The CDR3 loop spans 17 amino acids. Germline V gene sequence: CDR1 MNHEY, CDR2 SMNVEV (reference sequence). The CDR3 loop reads CASSSSPGQGLRLEQYF. In DNA form, the CDR3 reads TGTGCCAGCAGTTCCTCCCCGGGACAGGGTTTGCGTCTCGAGCAGTACTTC.